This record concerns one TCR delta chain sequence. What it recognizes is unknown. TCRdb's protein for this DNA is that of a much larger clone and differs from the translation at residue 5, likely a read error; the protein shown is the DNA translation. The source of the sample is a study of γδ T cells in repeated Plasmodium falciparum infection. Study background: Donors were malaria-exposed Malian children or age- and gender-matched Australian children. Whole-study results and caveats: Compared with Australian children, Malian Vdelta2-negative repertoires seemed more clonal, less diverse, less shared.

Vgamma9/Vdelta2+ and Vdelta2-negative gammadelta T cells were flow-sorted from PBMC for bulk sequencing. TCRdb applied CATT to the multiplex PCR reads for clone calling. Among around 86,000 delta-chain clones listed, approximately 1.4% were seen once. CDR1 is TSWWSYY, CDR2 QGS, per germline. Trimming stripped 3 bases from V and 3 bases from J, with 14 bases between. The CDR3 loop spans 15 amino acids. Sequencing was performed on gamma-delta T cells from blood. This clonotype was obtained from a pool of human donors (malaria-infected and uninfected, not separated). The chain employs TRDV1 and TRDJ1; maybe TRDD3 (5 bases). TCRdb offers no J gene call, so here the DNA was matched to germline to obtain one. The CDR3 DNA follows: TGTGCTCTTGGGGACATGGGGCCTCACTCCGATAAACTCATCTTT. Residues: CALGDMGPHSDKLIF.